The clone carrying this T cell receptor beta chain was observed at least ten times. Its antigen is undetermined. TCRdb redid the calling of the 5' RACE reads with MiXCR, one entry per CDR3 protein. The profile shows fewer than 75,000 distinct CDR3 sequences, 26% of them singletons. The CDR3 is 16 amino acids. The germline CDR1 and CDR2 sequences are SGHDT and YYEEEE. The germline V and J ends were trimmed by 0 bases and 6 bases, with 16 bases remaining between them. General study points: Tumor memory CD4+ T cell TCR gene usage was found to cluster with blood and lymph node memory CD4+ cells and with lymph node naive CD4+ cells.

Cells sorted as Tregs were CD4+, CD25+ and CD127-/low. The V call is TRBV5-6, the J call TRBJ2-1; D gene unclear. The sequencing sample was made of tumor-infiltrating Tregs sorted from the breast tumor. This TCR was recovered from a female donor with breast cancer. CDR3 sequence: CASSLGGPRRGNEQFF. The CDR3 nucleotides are TGTGCCAGCAGCTTGGGTGGTCCCCGGCGCGGCAATGAGCAGTTCTTC.